The clone carrying this TCR beta chain occurred many times. The antigen remains undetermined. Regions amplified from RNA transcripts were the TCR beta CDR3 regions. A first-round RT-PCR of the TCR CDR3 used the HTBI primer set. MiXCR, applied by TCRdb to the multiplex PCR reads, yields one record per CDR3 protein. The sample consists of a few hundred thousand distinct CDR3 sequences, 15% to 18% of them appearing once. This sample was included in a study of T cells in Graves' hyperthyroidism and ophthalmopathy. Study-wide results and limits: Also found in blood were most expanded thyroid clonotypes above 0.001.

Graves' hyperthyroidism was deemed stable given no ophthalmopathy progression within 18 months. The material sequenced was blood. This TCR was sampled from a woman aged 25 to 39 with Graves' hyperthyroidism.

The CDR3 here is CSVGGGLATGELFF. CDR3 DNA: TGCAGCGTTGGAGGGGGGCTAGCCACCGGGGAGCTGTTTTTT. V usage is TRBV29-1 and J usage is TRBJ2-2, with D perhaps being TRBD1 or TRBD2 (6 bases each). CDR1 is SQVTM, CDR2 ANQGSEA, per germline. The CDR3 runs to 14 residues. V dropped 4 bases and J dropped 4 bases, with 13 bases sitting between them.